These T cell receptor beta chains were read from a single sample in a study of T cells in Graves' hyperthyroidism and ophthalmopathy. TCRdb passed the multiplex PCR reads through MiXCR, listing each CDR3 protein once. The sample carries fewer than 650,000 distinct CDR3 sequences, 12% to 15% recorded once. The sequenced material came from blood. The origin of the receptors is a woman aged 18-29 years with Graves' ophthalmopathy. Each CDR3 is given without its conserved first and last residue.

TRBV15	TRBJ2-1	ATSRGLIGLAGGSHYNEQF
TRBV4-1	TRBJ2-7	ASSQSGRPYEQY
TRBV11-1	TRBJ2-2	ASSSGVARPGELF
TRBV28	TRBJ2-7	ASIGASGYYEQY
TRBV6-1	TRBJ1-4	ASYLSGVPAYNEKLF
TRBV5-5	TRBJ1-2	ASSLERGHYGYT
TRBV27	TRBJ2-2	ASSFRSRMNTGELF
TRBV6-1	TRBJ1-3	AAGPPGNTIY
TRBV6-5	TRBJ1-5	ASSYSSAFNQPQH
TRBV28	TRBJ1-2	ASSFLVGGRDGYT
TRBV6-1	TRBJ2-3	ASSWTSGRGTDTQY
TRBV30	TRBJ1-3	AWSMSASGNTIY
TRBV10-3	TRBJ2-1	AISESISGSPTDEQF